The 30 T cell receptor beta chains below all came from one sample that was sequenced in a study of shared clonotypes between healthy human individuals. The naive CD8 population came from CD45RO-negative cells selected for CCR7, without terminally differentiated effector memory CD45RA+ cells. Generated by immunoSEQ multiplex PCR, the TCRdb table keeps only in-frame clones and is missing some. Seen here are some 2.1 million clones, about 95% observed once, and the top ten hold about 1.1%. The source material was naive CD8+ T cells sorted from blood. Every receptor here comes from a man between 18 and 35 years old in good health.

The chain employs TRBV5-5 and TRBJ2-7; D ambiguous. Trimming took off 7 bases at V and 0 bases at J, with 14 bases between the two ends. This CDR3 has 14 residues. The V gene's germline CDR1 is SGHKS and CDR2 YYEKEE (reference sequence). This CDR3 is CASCDGRSSYEQYF. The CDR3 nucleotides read TGTGCCAGCTGCGATGGCAGGAGCTCCTACGAGCAGTACTTC.

The CDR3 coding sequence is TGCGCCAGCAGCCTTCTCGGGGGTGGAGGGGAACGTGGCTACACCTTC. Its translation: CASSLLGGGGERGYTF. V is TRBV4-1 and J is TRBJ1-2; D might be TRBD1 (5 bases). This CDR3 is built from 16 residues. CDR1 and CDR2 (germline): MGHRA, YSYEKL. Trimming took 4 bases from V and 7 from J, leaving 22 bases between them.

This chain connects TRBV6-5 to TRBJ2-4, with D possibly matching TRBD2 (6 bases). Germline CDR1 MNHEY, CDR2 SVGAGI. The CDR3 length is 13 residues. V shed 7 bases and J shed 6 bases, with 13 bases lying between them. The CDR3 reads CASKAGPSNIQYF. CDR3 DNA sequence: TGTGCCAGCAAGGCGGGACCATCAAACATTCAGTACTTC.

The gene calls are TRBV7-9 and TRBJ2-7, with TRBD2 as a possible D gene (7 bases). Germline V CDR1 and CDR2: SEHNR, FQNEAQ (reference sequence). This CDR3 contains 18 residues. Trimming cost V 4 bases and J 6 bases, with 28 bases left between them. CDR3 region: CASSSIRGGPDLLTEQYF. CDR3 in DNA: TGTGCCAGCAGCTCCATTAGGGGGGGTCCGGACCTACTTACCGAGCAGTACTTC.

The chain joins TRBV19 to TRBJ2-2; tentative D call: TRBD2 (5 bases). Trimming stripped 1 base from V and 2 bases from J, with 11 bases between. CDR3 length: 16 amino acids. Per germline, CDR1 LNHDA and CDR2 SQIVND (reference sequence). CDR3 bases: TGTGCCAGTAGTATAGGCTGGACTGGCAACACCGGGGAGCTGTTTTTT. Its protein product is CASSIGWTGNTGELFF.

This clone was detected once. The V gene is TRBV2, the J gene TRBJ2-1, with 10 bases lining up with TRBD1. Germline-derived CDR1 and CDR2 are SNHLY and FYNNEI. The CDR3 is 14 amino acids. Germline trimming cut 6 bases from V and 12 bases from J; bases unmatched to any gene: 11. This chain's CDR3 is CASSHGTGEFVQFF. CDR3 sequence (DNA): TGTGCCAGCAGCCACGGGACAGGGGAATTTGTGCAGTTCTTC.

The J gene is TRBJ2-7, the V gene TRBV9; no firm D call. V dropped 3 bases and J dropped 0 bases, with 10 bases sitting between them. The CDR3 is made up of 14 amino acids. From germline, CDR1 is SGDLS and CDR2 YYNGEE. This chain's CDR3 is CASSESPSSYEQYF. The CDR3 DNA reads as TGTGCCAGCAGCGAGAGCCCTAGCTCCTACGAGCAGTACTTC.

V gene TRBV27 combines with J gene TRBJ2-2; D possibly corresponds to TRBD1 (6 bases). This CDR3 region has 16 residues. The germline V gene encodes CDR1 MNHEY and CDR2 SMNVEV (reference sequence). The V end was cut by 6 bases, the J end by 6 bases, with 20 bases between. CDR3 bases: TGTGCCAGCAGCAGGTTAGGAAAACAGGGATCCGGGGAGCTGTTTTTT. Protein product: CASSRLGKQGSGELFF.

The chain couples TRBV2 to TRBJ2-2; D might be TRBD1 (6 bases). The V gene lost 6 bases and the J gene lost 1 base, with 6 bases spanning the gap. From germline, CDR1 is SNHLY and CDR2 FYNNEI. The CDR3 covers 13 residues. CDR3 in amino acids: CASRDRNTGELFF. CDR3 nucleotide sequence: TGTGCCAGCAGGGACAGGAACACCGGGGAGCTGTTTTTT.

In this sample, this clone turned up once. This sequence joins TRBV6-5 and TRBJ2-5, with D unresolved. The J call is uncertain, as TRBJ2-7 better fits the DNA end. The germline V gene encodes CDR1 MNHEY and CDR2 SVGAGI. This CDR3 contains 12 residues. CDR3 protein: CASSYGLGEQYF. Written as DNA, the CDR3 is TGTGCCAGCAGTTACGGGTTGGGCGAGCAGTACTTC.

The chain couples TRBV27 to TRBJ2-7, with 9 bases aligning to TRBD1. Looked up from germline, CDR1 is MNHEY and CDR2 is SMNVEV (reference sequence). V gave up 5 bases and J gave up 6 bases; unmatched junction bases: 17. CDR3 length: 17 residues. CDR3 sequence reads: CASSPGFPGTGFSEQYF. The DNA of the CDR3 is TGTGCCAGCAGTCCCGGCTTCCCCGGGACAGGGTTTTCCGAGCAGTACTTC.

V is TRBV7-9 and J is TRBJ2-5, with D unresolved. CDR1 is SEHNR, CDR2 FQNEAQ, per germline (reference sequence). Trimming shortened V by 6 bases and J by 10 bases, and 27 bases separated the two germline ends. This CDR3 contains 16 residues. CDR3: CASSFAPGPPKVDQYF. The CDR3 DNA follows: TGTGCCAGCAGTTTCGCCCCCGGGCCCCCAAAGGTGGACCAGTACTTC.

The CDR3 coding sequence is TGTGCCAGCAGCCTTACTAGCGGGGGCCGAGATACGCAGTATTTT. It translates to CASSLTSGGRDTQYF. The chain combines TRBV7-9 with TRBJ2-3; 11 bases map to TRBD2. The germline CDR1 and CDR2 sequences are SEHNR and FQNEAQ (reference sequence). The CDR3 covers 15 residues. The V segment lost 5 bases and the J segment 5 bases; nucleotides outside the gene matches: 6.

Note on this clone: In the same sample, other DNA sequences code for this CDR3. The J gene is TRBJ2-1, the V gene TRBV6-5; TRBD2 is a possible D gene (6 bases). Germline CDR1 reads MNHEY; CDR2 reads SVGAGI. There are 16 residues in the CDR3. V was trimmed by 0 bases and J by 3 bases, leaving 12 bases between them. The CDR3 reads CASSYSGGEIYNEQFF. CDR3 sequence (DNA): TGTGCCAGCAGTTACTCAGGCGGGGAAATCTACAATGAGCAGTTCTTC.

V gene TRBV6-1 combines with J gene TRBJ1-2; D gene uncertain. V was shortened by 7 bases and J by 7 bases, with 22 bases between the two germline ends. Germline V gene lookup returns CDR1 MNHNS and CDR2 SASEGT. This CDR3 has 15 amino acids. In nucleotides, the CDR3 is TGTGCCAGCACCACCACGCCCGGGGATCTCCGTGGCTACACCTTC. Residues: CASTTTPGDLRGYTF.

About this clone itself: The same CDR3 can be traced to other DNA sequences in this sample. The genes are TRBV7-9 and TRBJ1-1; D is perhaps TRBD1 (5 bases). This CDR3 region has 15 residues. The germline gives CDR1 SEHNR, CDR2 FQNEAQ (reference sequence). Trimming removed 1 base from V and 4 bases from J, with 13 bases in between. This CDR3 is CASSLGGELGTEAFF. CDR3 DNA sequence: TGTGCCAGCAGCTTAGGGGGGGAGCTGGGCACTGAAGCTTTCTTT.

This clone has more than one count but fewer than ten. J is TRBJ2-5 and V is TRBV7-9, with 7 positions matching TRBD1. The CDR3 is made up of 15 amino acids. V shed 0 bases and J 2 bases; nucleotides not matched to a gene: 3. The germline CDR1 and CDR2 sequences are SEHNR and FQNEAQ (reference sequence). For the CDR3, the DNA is TGTGCCAGCAGCTTAGCTCGGGGACAGCAAGAGACCCAGTACTTC. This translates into CASSLARGQQETQYF.

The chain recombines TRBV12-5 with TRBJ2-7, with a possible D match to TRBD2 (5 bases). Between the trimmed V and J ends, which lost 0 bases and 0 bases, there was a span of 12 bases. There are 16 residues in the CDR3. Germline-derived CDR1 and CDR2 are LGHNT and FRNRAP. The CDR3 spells CASGLVPGGSSYEQYF. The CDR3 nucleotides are TGTGCTAGTGGTTTGGTACCAGGTGGGAGCTCCTACGAGCAGTACTTC.

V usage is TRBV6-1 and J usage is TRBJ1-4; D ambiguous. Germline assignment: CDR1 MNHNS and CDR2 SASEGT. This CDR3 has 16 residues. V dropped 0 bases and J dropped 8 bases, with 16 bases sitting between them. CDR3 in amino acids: CASSEAHDGEAEKLFF. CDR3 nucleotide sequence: TGTGCCAGCAGTGAAGCGCATGACGGCGAAGCCGAAAAACTGTTTTTT.

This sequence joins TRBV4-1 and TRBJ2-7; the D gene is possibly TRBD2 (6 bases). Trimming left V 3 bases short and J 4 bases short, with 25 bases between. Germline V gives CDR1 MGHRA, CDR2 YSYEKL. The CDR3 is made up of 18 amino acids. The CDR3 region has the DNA TGCGCCAGCAGCCATCGACCCCCCGACTTGTCTGGGGGGTACGAGCAGTACTTC. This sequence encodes CASSHRPPDLSGGYEQYF.

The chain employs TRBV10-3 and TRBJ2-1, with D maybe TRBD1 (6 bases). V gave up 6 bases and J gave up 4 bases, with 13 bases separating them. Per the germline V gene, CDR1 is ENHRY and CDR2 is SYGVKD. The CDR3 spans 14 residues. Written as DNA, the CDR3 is TGTGCCATCAGCCCCACAGGGAGTTACAATGAGCAGTTCTTC. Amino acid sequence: CAISPTGSYNEQFF.

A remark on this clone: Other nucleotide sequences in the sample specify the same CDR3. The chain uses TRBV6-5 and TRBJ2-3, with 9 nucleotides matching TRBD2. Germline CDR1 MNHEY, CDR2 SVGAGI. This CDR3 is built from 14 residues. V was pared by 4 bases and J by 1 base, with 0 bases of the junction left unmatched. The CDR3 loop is CASSLAGGTDTQYF. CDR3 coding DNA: TGTGCCAGCAGTTTAGCGGGGGGCACAGATACGCAGTATTTT.

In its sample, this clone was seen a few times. CDR3 coding DNA: TGCGCCAGCAGTGAAGATGGCCCAGGGATCGGAGCTTTCTTT. Protein sequence: CASSEDGPGIGAFF. The chain links TRBV10-2 to TRBJ1-1; a possible D gene is TRBD1 (5 bases). Deletions cut 3 bases from V and 10 bases from J, with 18 bases between. The CDR3 consists of 14 residues. The germline gives CDR1 WSHSY, CDR2 SAAADI.

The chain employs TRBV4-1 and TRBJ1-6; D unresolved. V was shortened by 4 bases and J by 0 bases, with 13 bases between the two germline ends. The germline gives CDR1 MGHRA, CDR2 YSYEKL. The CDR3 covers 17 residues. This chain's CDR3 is CASSLPTGSSYNSPLHF. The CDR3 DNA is TGCGCCAGCAGCCTTCCGACGGGGAGCTCCTATAATTCACCCCTCCACTTT.

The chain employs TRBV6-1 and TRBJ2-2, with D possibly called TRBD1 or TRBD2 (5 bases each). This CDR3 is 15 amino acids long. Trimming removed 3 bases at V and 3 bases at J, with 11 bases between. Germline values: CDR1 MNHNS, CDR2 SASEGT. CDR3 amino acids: CASSDWGFDTGELFF. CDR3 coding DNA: TGTGCCAGCAGTGATTGGGGGTTCGACACCGGGGAGCTGTTTTTT.

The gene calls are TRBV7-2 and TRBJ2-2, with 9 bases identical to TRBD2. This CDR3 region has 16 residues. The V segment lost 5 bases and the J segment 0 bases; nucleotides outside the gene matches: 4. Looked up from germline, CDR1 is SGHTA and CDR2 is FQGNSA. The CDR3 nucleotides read TGTGCCAGCAGCGCGACTAGCGGATCGAACACCGGGGAGCTGTTTTTT. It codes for CASSATSGSNTGELFF.

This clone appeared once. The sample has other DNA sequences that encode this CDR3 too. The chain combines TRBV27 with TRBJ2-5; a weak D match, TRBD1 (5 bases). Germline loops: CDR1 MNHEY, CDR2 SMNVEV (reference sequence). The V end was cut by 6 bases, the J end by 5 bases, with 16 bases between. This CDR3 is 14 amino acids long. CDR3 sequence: CASSLLRGGETQYF. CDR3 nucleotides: TGTGCCAGCAGCCTACTTAGGGGTGGGGAGACCCAGTACTTC.

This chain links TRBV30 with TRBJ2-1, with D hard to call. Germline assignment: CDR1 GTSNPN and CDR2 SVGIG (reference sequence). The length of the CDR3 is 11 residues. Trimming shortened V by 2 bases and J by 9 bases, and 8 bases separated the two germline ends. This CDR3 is CAWSFGIEQFF. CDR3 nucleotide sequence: TGTGCCTGGAGTTTTGGTATTGAGCAGTTCTTC.

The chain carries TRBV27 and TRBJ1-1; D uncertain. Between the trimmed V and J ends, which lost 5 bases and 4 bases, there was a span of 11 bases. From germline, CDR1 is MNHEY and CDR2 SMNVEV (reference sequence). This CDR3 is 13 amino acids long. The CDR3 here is CASSPTIRTEAFF. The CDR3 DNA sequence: TGTGCCAGCAGTCCAACCATCCGCACTGAAGCTTTCTTT.

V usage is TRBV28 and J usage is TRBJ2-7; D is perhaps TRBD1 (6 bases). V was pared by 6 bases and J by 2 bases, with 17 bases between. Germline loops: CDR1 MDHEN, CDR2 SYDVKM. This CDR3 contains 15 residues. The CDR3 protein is CASSPTGGLAYEQYF. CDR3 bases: TGTGCCAGCAGCCCGACAGGAGGTTTGGCCTACGAGCAGTACTTC.